The 23 T cell receptor beta chains below come from one sample, sequenced in a study of blood T cell repertoires in COVID-19. Repertoires were generated with immunoSEQ multiplex PCR, while TCRdb's copy carries only in-frame clones and drops some. The sample contains 95,000 to 120,000 clones, about two thirds of which appear only once. Sequences were obtained from peripheral blood. The receptors derive from a woman aged 40-49 years with acute or convalescent COVID-19.

V is TRBV18 and J is TRBJ2-1; D perhaps matches TRBD1 (5 bases). V lost 0 bases and J 2 bases, leaving 11 bases between the germline ends. The germline V gene encodes CDR1 KGHSH and CDR2 LQKENI. The CDR3 has 16 amino acids. The DNA for the CDR3 is TGTGCCAGCTCACCACCGAGGCAGGGTGCCTACAATGAGCAGTTCTTC. Amino acids: CASSPPRQGAYNEQFF. Drawing the rest from reference TRBV18 and TRBJ2-1, the complete variable domain is NAGVMQNPRHLVRRRGQEARLRCSPMKGHSHVYWYRQLPEEGLKFMVYLQKENIIDESGMPKERFSAEFPKEGPSILRIQQVVRGDSAAYFCASSPPRQGAYNEQFFGPGTRLTVL.

The chain couples TRBV29-1 to TRBJ2-1, with 7 nucleotides matching TRBD2. V was pared by 5 bases and J by 12 bases, with 10 bases of the junction left unmatched. CDR1 is SQVTM, CDR2 ANQGSEA, per germline. The CDR3 runs to 12 residues. CDR3 nucleotides: TGCAGCGTTTCGAGCGGGGAACCCCGGCAGTTCTTC. Its translation: CSVSSGEPRQFF.

J is TRBJ2-2 and V is TRBV7-9, with TRBD1 identical over 10 bases. Trimming took 5 bases from V and 7 from J; bases not matched to a gene: 10. The CDR3 has 16 residues. CDR1 and CDR2 (germline): SEHNR, FQNEAQ (reference sequence). CDR3 loop: CASSLPGTGAFGELFF. CDR3 nucleotides: TGTGCCAGCAGCCTCCCTGGGACAGGGGCGTTCGGGGAGCTGTTTTTT.

This clone was recorded once. The chain couples TRBV27 to TRBJ1-5; TRBD1 might be the D (5 bases). The CDR3 is 13 amino acids. CDR1 and CDR2 from the germline V gene are MNHEY and SMNVEV (reference sequence). The V end was cut by 5 bases, the J end by 5 bases, with 10 bases between. DNA for the CDR3: TGTGCCAGCAGTAAGGGGCCGGATCAGCCCCAGCATTTT. It translates to CASSKGPDQPQHF.

The rearrangement uses TRBV5-1 and TRBJ1-1; D is possibly TRBD1 (5 bases). Trimming took off 0 bases at V and 4 bases at J, with 10 bases between the two ends. The germline gives CDR1 SGHRS, CDR2 YFSETQ. The length of the CDR3 is 14 residues. This CDR3 reads CASSLAGGGTEAFF. The CDR3 coding sequence is TGCGCCAGCAGCTTGGCGGGGGGAGGCACTGAAGCTTTCTTT.

This clone was observed a single time. The sample has other DNA sequences that encode this CDR3 too. V gene TRBV5-1 combines with J gene TRBJ1-1, with D possibly being TRBD1 (5 bases). Trimming removed 2 bases from V and 1 base from J, with 6 bases in between. Germline V gene sequence: CDR1 SGHRS, CDR2 YFSETQ. The CDR3 is made up of 13 amino acids. CDR3 amino acids: CASSLDRNTEAFF. DNA for the CDR3: TGCGCCAGCAGCTTAGACAGGAACACTGAAGCTTTCTTT.

The rearrangement uses TRBV28 and TRBJ1-5; 12 bases are shared with TRBD1. In germline, CDR1 is MDHEN, CDR2 SYDVKM. V was pared by 4 bases and J by 5 bases, with 6 bases of the junction left unmatched. The CDR3 extends over 16 amino acids. For the CDR3, the DNA is TGTGCCAGCAGTTCACCCGGGACAGGGGGCCATCAGCCCCAGCATTTT. This gives the protein CASSSPGTGGHQPQHF.

The J gene is TRBJ2-1, the V gene TRBV29-1, with TRBD2 as a possible D gene (6 bases). The CDR3 spans 14 residues. Trimming cost V 3 bases and J 4 bases, with 13 bases left between them. Germline V gene sequence: CDR1 SQVTM, CDR2 ANQGSEA. This CDR3 reads CSVDRLDIYNEQFF. The CDR3 nucleotides are TGCAGCGTTGATCGACTAGACATATACAATGAGCAGTTCTTC.

V usage is TRBV6-6 and J usage is TRBJ2-1; TRBD2 matches at 8 bases. Per the germline V gene, CDR1 is MNHNY and CDR2 is SVGAGI (reference sequence). The CDR3 has 15 amino acids. V shed 6 bases and J 0 bases; nucleotides not matched to a gene: 4. CDR3 DNA sequence: TGTGCCAGCAGGGCTCGGGGGGGCTCCTACAATGAGCAGTTCTTC. Translating it yields CASRARGGSYNEQFF.

As DNA, the CDR3 is TGCGCCAGCAGCCTGGGACAGGGGGCAAGCGGGGAGCTGTTTTTT. This codes for CASSLGQGASGELFF. The V call is TRBV5-1, the J call TRBJ2-2; 12 bases line up with TRBD1. Germline CDR1 reads SGHRS; CDR2 reads YFSETQ. V lost 4 bases to trimming and J lost 7 bases; unmatched junction nucleotides: 5. CDR3 length: 15 residues.

This chain uses TRBV28 with TRBJ1-6; D is unclear. Trimming took 5 bases from V and 8 from J, leaving 22 bases between them. Germline CDR1 MDHEN, CDR2 SYDVKM. The CDR3 runs 17 residues. In DNA, the CDR3 is TGTGCCAGCAGTACATACACGGATTTCGGGTTTTATTCACCCCTCCACTTT. Translated, it gives CASSTYTDFGFYSPLHF.

V gene TRBV28 combines with J gene TRBJ2-2, with D unresolved. This CDR3 contains 12 residues. Deletions cut 5 bases from V and 4 bases from J, with 5 bases between. Germline values: CDR1 MDHEN, CDR2 SYDVKM. The CDR3 sequence: CASSPFTGELFF. CDR3 DNA sequence: TGTGCCAGCAGTCCGTTCACCGGGGAGCTGTTTTTT.

The CDR3 protein is CASSPNRGQGVGYTF. DNA of the CDR3: TGTGCCAGCAGCCCCAACCGGGGACAGGGTGTTGGCTACACCTTC. The chain employs TRBV7-2 and TRBJ1-2; 9 bases are shared with TRBD1. Per the germline V gene, CDR1 is SGHTA and CDR2 is FQGNSA. V lost 5 bases to trimming and J lost 7 bases; unmatched junction nucleotides: 11. The CDR3 is 15 residues long.

This chain uses TRBV10-3 with TRBJ2-7, with 10 bases fitting TRBD1. This CDR3 spans 13 amino acids. CDR1 and CDR2 from the germline V gene are ENHRY and SYGVKD. V gave up 6 bases and J gave up 5 bases; unmatched junction bases: 4. The DNA for the CDR3 is TGTGCCATCAGGACAGGGGGCTATGACGAGCAGTACTTC. It codes for CAIRTGGYDEQYF.

V gene TRBV5-1 combines with J gene TRBJ1-5; 8 bases line up with TRBD1. The V gene end was trimmed by 4 bases and the J gene end by 3 bases; junction bases not matched to a gene: 6. Germline CDR1 and CDR2: SGHRS and YFSETQ. The CDR3 is made up of 15 amino acids. The CDR3: CASSPTGGFNQPQHF. CDR3 nucleotides: TGCGCCAGCAGCCCTACAGGGGGTTTCAATCAGCCCCAGCATTTT.

The rearrangement joins TRBV6-5 to TRBJ2-6, with D possibly matching TRBD2 (5 bases). The CDR3 spans 16 residues. V lost 2 bases, J lost 0 bases, and 8 bases lay in between. Germline CDR1 and CDR2: MNHEY and SVGAGI. The DNA of the CDR3 is TGTGCCAGCAGTTACGGGGAGTTCTCTGGGGCCAACGTCCTGACTTTC. The encoded protein is CASSYGEFSGANVLTF.

This clone was counted a few times. CDR3 sequence: CACGRRETQYF. In DNA, the CDR3 is TGTGCCTGTGGGCGTCGAGAGACCCAGTACTTC. The chain is built from TRBV19 and TRBJ2-5; D is undetermined. The CDR3 is 11 residues long. V was trimmed by 11 bases and J by 4 bases, leaving 11 bases between them. Per the germline V gene, CDR1 is LNHDA and CDR2 is SQIVND (reference sequence).

This sequence joins TRBV18 and TRBJ2-7; D unresolved. In germline, CDR1 is KGHSH, CDR2 LQKENI. Trimming shortened V by 0 bases and J by 3 bases, and 9 bases separated the two germline ends. The CDR3 sequence is 14 residues long. The CDR3 DNA sequence: TGTGCCAGCTCACCACCGGCCGAATACTACGAGCAGTACTTC. The encoded protein is CASSPPAEYYEQYF.

This clone has only one observation. V is TRBV5-5 and J is TRBJ2-3; TRBD1 matches at 8 bases. Germline trimming cut 2 bases from V and 1 base from J; bases unmatched to any gene: 3. Germline values: CDR1 SGHKS, CDR2 YYEKEE (reference sequence). The CDR3 is 15 amino acids. CDR3 in amino acids: CASSLNRGGTDTQYF. DNA of the CDR3: TGTGCCAGCAGCTTAAACAGGGGGGGCACAGATACGCAGTATTTT.

The chain has TRBV12-3 or TRBV12-4 and TRBJ1-1; D ambiguous. V was cut by 3 bases and J by 4 bases, with 9 bases left in between. The CDR3 extends over 13 amino acids. As DNA, the CDR3 is TGTGCCAGCAGTTTTGATAGAGGCACTGAAGCTTTCTTT. Residues: CASSFDRGTEAFF.

This chain joins TRBV27 and TRBJ1-2; D remains unclear. CDR1 and CDR2 (germline): MNHEY, SMNVEV (reference sequence). The V gene lost 10 bases and the J gene lost 8 bases, with 14 bases spanning the gap. The CDR3 is 11 residues long. This CDR3 is CATKAGVGYTF. The CDR3 DNA sequence: TGTGCCACCAAAGCGGGTGTGGGCTACACCTTC.

This sequence joins TRBV4-1 and TRBJ1-4, with D possibly matching TRBD1 (6 bases). Trimming left V 2 bases short and J 8 bases short, with 12 bases between. This CDR3 region has 14 residues. CDR1 is MGHRA and CDR2 is YSYEKL in the germline V gene. The CDR3 protein is CASSQYQGREKLFF. CDR3 in DNA: TGCGCCAGCAGCCAATACCAGGGGCGGGAAAAACTGTTTTTT.

This CDR3 reads CASRWSGGGADTQYF. CDR3 DNA: TGTGCCAGCAGGTGGAGCGGGGGTGGCGCAGATACGCAGTATTTT. The rearrangement links TRBV5-5 to TRBJ2-3, with 8 bases fitting TRBD2. The germline V gene encodes CDR1 SGHKS and CDR2 YYEKEE (reference sequence). This CDR3 contains 15 residues. Trimming took 5 bases from V and 4 from J; bases not matched to a gene: 9.